Presented here are 27 T cell receptor beta chains from one specimen sequenced in a study of cytotoxic CD8 clonotypes in ibrutinib-treated CLL. Assay: immunoSEQ multiplex PCR; the TCRdb copy retains only in-frame clones and omits some. The sample includes a few hundred thousand clones, 80% of them seen just once. Material: PBMCs, obtained before ibrutinib treatment. All receptors come from a human donor with chronic lymphocytic leukemia.

V is TRBV5-1 and J is TRBJ1-1; D remains unclear. V was cut by 5 bases and J by 0 bases, with 14 bases left in between. Germline CDR1 and CDR2: SGHRS and YFSETQ. The length of the CDR3 is 15 residues. Written as DNA, the CDR3 is TGCGCCAGCAGGACGCAGTGGCAGTTGAACACTGAAGCTTTCTTT. Its translation: CASRTQWQLNTEAFF.

The V and J genes are TRBV9 and TRBJ1-1; D ambiguous. The CDR3 has 14 residues. CDR1 is SGDLS, CDR2 YYNGEE, per germline. Trimming cost V 0 bases and J 1 base, with 7 bases left between them. In DNA form, the CDR3 reads TGTGCCAGCAGCGTAGGTGCAGGGAACACTGAAGCTTTCTTT. Protein: CASSVGAGNTEAFF.

The chain links TRBV5-1 to TRBJ1-4; 8 nucleotides align to TRBD1. The CDR3 contains 15 residues. V lost 3 bases and J lost 5; bases outside the gene matches: 6. CDR1 SGHRS and CDR2 YFSETQ come from the germline V gene. The CDR3 coding sequence is TGCGCCAGCAGCTGGGGGACAGGAGTAAATGAAAAACTGTTTTTT. It yields the protein CASSWGTGVNEKLFF.

V gene TRBV18 combines with J gene TRBJ2-3; D is unclear. This CDR3 spans 15 amino acids. Germline CDR1 is KGHSH and CDR2 is LQKENI. V lost 0 bases to trimming and J lost 2 bases, with 9 bases between them. The CDR3 DNA sequence: TGTGCCAGCTCACCACCCGCCAGAATCACAGATACGCAGTATTTT. This codes for CASSPPARITDTQYF. The full variable domain, rest sourced from reference TRBV18 and TRBJ2-3, is NAGVMQNPRHLVRRRGQEARLRCSPMKGHSHVYWYRQLPEEGLKFMVYLQKENIIDESGMPKERFSAEFPKEGPSILRIQQVVRGDSAAYFCASSPPARITDTQYFGPGTRLTVL.

CDR3 coding DNA: TGTGCCAGCAGGGCCTTTGAGGGACGAAGATTCTACGAGCAGTACTTC. Residues: CASRAFEGRRFYEQYF. This sequence joins TRBV28 and TRBJ2-7; TRBD1 or TRBD2 may be the D gene (5 bases each). The CDR3 spans 16 residues. The germline V and J ends were trimmed by 6 bases and 3 bases, with 21 bases remaining between them. The germline V gene has CDR1 MDHEN and CDR2 SYDVKM.

The chain employs TRBV19 and TRBJ2-7; TRBD2 is a possible D gene (6 bases). The V gene lost 8 bases and the J gene lost 1 base, with 12 bases spanning the gap. This CDR3 spans 13 amino acids. Germline lookup yields CDR1 LNHDA and CDR2 SQIVND (reference sequence). The CDR3 sequence is CASRGTLSYEQYF. CDR3 in DNA: TGTGCCAGTCGTGGGACTCTATCCTACGAGCAGTACTTC. The whole variable domain, filled in from reference TRBV19 and TRBJ2-7, reads DGGITQSPKYLFRKEGQNVTLSCEQNLNHDAMYWYRQDPGQGLRLIYYSQIVNDFQKGDIAEGYSVSREKKESFPLTVTSAQKNPTAFYLCASRGTLSYEQYFGPGTRLTVT.

This clone was counted a few times. The chain links TRBV10-3 to TRBJ1-1, with 7 nucleotides matching TRBD1. J gave up 2 bases and V 4 bases, and 1 base lay outside the gene matches. Germline V lookup: CDR1 ENHRY, CDR2 SYGVKD. This CDR3 comprises 13 residues. The CDR3 region has the DNA TGTGCCATCAGTGGACAGGGAAACACTGAAGCTTTCTTT. Amino acids: CAISGQGNTEAFF.

This rearrangement joins TRBV15 to TRBJ2-1; 15 positions match TRBD2. The CDR3 spans 19 residues. CDR1 and CDR2 from the germline V gene are LNHNV and YYDKDF (reference sequence). V was pared by 3 bases and J by 4 bases, with 10 bases of the junction left unmatched. CDR3 DNA: TGTGCCACCAGCAGTGGACTAGCGGGAGGGCCGGAGGCGTACAATGAGCAGTTCTTC. It encodes CATSSGLAGGPEAYNEQFF.

The chain employs TRBV19 and TRBJ1-1; D is possibly TRBD1 (6 bases). The V gene's germline CDR1 is LNHDA and CDR2 SQIVND (reference sequence). The CDR3 consists of 16 residues. V lost 3 bases to trimming and J lost 0 bases, with 14 bases between them. Here the CDR3 reads CASSIPRGVVNTEAFF. The CDR3 coding sequence is TGTGCCAGTAGTATCCCCAGGGGCGTTGTGAACACTGAAGCTTTCTTT.

The chain employs TRBV5-4 and TRBJ2-3, with 13 bases identical to TRBD2. Per germline, CDR1 SGHNT and CDR2 YYREEE (reference sequence). V shed 7 bases and J 0 bases; nucleotides not matched to a gene: 17. The CDR3 spans 20 residues. CDR3 coding DNA: TGTGCCAGCGGGCAGGGACTAGCGGGATCGTTAGGGGGAAGCACAGATACGCAGTATTTT. Translated, it gives CASGQGLAGSLGGSTDTQYF. The full variable domain, completed using reference TRBV5-4 and TRBJ2-3, is ETGVTQSPTHLIKTRGQQVTLRCSSQSGHNTVSWYQQALGQGPQFIFQYYREEENGRGNFPPRFSGLQFPNYSSELNVNALELDDSALYLCASGQGLAGSLGGSTDTQYFGPGTRLTVL.

The gene calls are TRBV2 and TRBJ2-7; D gene unclear. This CDR3 spans 11 amino acids. Germline V CDR1 and CDR2: SNHLY, FYNNEI. Trimming removed 5 bases at V and 5 bases at J, with 7 bases between. The CDR3 loop reads CASSKGHEQYF. The CDR3 nucleotides are TGTGCCAGCAGTAAGGGCCACGAGCAGTACTTC.

This clone was recorded a few times. The chain recombines TRBV5-4 with TRBJ1-2; 8 nucleotides agree with TRBD1. With 4 bases clipped from V and 3 bases from J, the junction kept 5 bases outside the gene matches. CDR1 is SGHNT, CDR2 YYREEE, per germline (reference sequence). The CDR3 contains 14 residues. CDR3: CASSGGTGDYGYTF. In DNA, the CDR3 is TGTGCCAGCAGCGGCGGGACAGGTGACTATGGCTACACCTTC.

The CDR3 nucleotides are TGTGCCAGCCTTAGTTTCTATGGCTACACCTTC. It yields the protein CASLSFYGYTF. The chain combines TRBV28 with TRBJ1-2; D is unclear. V was pared by 8 bases and J by 4 bases, with 8 bases between. CDR1 is MDHEN, CDR2 SYDVKM, per germline. The CDR3 is made up of 11 amino acids.

V is TRBV6-5 and J is TRBJ2-4, with 7 bases that match TRBD1. This CDR3 is 14 amino acids long. The germline CDR1 and CDR2 sequences are MNHEY and SVGAGI. Trimming cost V 0 bases and J 6 bases; bases outside gene matches: 2. As DNA, the CDR3 is TGTGCCAGCAGTTACTCAGCAGGGGGAAACATTCAGTACTTC. Its translation is CASSYSAGGNIQYF.

The CDR3 DNA reads as TGTGCCAGCAGCCCTAGGACTAGCGGGAGGCCTTCGAACACCGGGGAGCTGTTTTTT. Protein product: CASSPRTSGRPSNTGELFF. The chain carries TRBV7-9 and TRBJ2-2; 14 nucleotides line up with TRBD2. The V segment lost 5 bases and the J segment 0 bases; nucleotides outside the gene matches: 8. The CDR3 has 19 amino acids. Germline CDR1 is SEHNR and CDR2 is FQNEAQ (reference sequence).

The chain is built from TRBV2 and TRBJ2-5; tentatively, D is TRBD2 (6 bases). This CDR3 spans 17 amino acids. CDR1 and CDR2 from the germline V gene are SNHLY and FYNNEI. V lost 2 bases and J 5 bases, leaving 21 bases between the germline ends. The CDR3 loop reads CASSEYGLPGVRETQYF. The CDR3 DNA reads TGTGCCAGCAGTGAATACGGTTTACCGGGGGTTCGGGAGACCCAGTACTTC.

The chain has TRBV30 and TRBJ2-7; D perhaps matches TRBD1 (6 bases). In germline, CDR1 is GTSNPN, CDR2 SVGIG (reference sequence). CDR3 length: 20 residues. The V end was cut by 0 bases, the J end by 7 bases, with 34 bases between. CDR3 loop: CAWSVRWVMANRVMSGEQYF. DNA for the CDR3: TGTGCCTGGAGTGTACGCTGGGTGATGGCGAACAGGGTAATGTCGGGTGAGCAGTACTTC.

The rearrangement links TRBV7-7 to TRBJ2-1, with TRBD1 matching 11 bases. Germline lookup yields CDR1 SSHAT and CDR2 FNYEAQ (reference sequence). V dropped 3 bases and J dropped 6; count of bases not matched to a gene: 10. This CDR3 spans 17 amino acids. Here the CDR3 DNA reads TGTGCCAGCAGCTTGAGATGGACAGGGGGCATGAGCAATGAGCAGTTCTTC. This encodes CASSLRWTGGMSNEQFF.

This sequence joins TRBV29-1 and TRBJ1-2; TRBD1 agrees at 8 bases. V lost 4 bases and J lost 4; bases outside the gene matches: 2. Germline V gene data show CDR1 as SQVTM and CDR2 as ANQGSEA. This CDR3 spans 12 amino acids. CDR3 in DNA: TGCAGCGTTGGGACAGGGACCTATGGCTACACCTTC. Amino acid sequence: CSVGTGTYGYTF.

This chain connects TRBV25-1 to TRBJ2-3, with 8 bases fitting TRBD2. In germline, CDR1 is MGHDK, CDR2 SYGVNS. The CDR3 consists of 18 residues. J gave up 10 bases and V 0 bases, and 18 bases lay outside the gene matches. The CDR3 DNA follows: TGTGCCAGCAGTGAATATCTGCCGGCGGGGGGCAATTTCTATGCGCAGTATTTT. It specifies CASSEYLPAGGNFYAQYF. Full variable domain (remainder filled in from reference TRBV25-1 and TRBJ2-3): EADIYQTPRYLVIGTGKKITLECSQTMGHDKMYWYQQDPGMELHLIHYSYGVNSTEKGDLSSESTVSRIRTEHFPLTLESARPSHTSQYLCASSEYLPAGGNFYAQYFGPGTRLTVL.

This chain joins TRBV4-1 and TRBJ2-7, with 12 nucleotides matching TRBD2. With V trimmed by 2 bases and J by 5 bases, 19 bases remained unmatched. The germline gives CDR1 MGHRA, CDR2 YSYEKL. This CDR3 comprises 20 residues. The CDR3: CASSQITNSLAGGYIHEQYF. The CDR3 nucleotides are TGCGCCAGCAGCCAAATTACCAATTCGCTAGCGGGAGGGTATATCCACGAGCAGTACTTC.

The V call is TRBV4-1, the J call TRBJ2-7; D perhaps matches TRBD1 (6 bases). Germline CDR1 is MGHRA and CDR2 is YSYEKL. The CDR3 consists of 16 residues. V was trimmed by 4 bases and J by 2 bases, leaving 18 bases between them. Written as DNA, the CDR3 is TGCGCCAGCAGCCGGAATCTAGGGGACAAAGCCTACGAGCAGTACTTC. This sequence encodes CASSRNLGDKAYEQYF.

The chain combines TRBV9 with TRBJ2-1, with a tentative D call TRBD1 (5 bases). The V end lost 2 bases, the J end lost 4 bases, and 16 bases lay between the germline ends. Germline V gene data show CDR1 as SGDLS and CDR2 as YYNGEE. The CDR3 spans 16 residues. CDR3 in amino acids: CASSVDGRRQYNEQFF. The CDR3 DNA reads as TGTGCCAGCAGCGTGGACGGACGGCGACAGTACAATGAGCAGTTCTTC.

In this sample, this clone turned up a few times. The chain links TRBV6-5 to TRBJ2-7, with 10 bases fitting TRBD1. Germline V CDR1 and CDR2: MNHEY, SVGAGI. V shed 0 bases, J shed 5 bases, and the junction held 7 bases outside the gene matches. This CDR3 has 16 residues. The CDR3 nucleotides are TGTGCCAGCAGTTACTCCACCGGGACAGGGGACAACGAGCAGTACTTC. Protein product: CASSYSTGTGDNEQYF.

The chain carries TRBV10-3 and TRBJ1-1; the D is unclear. This CDR3 is built from 14 residues. Trimming removed 5 bases from V and 3 bases from J, with 13 bases in between. Germline CDR1 reads ENHRY; CDR2 reads SYGVKD. CDR3 bases: TGTGCCATCAGTCCGGGGAGCTCGTACACTGAAGCTTTCTTT. Translating it yields CAISPGSSYTEAFF.

V gene TRBV5-4 combines with J gene TRBJ2-1; D is unclear. Trimming stripped 2 bases from V and 7 bases from J, with 13 bases between. The germline V gene encodes CDR1 SGHNT and CDR2 YYREEE (reference sequence). The CDR3 spans 14 residues. CDR3: CASSLRASENEQFF. The CDR3 DNA reads as TGTGCCAGCAGCTTAAGGGCCAGCGAGAATGAGCAGTTCTTC.

This clone occurred once. The genes are TRBV27 and TRBJ2-1; D unresolved. Germline CDR1 MNHEY, CDR2 SMNVEV (reference sequence). The CDR3 is made up of 16 amino acids. Trimming removed 5 bases at V and 3 bases at J, with 17 bases between. The CDR3 bases are TGTGCCAGCAGTCCTCGGGCAAGCCGGTACTACAATGAGCAGTTCTTC. This gives the protein CASSPRASRYYNEQFF.